Listed below are T cell receptor beta chains from one sample, sequenced in a study of prognosis after radiotherapy for stage I lung cancer. TCRdb analysed the multiplex PCR reads with MiXCR anew, one entry per CDR3 protein. The table records fewer than 20,000 distinct CDR3 sequences, about 60% of them present only once. Source: PBMCs, taken before or after stereotactic body radiation therapy (not recorded which). Source of these receptors: a donor aged 50 or older with non-small cell lung cancer. Each CDR3 is given with its conserved first and last residue.

j_call v_call cdr3_aa
TRBJ1-2 TRBV9 CASSAGGSGGYTF
TRBJ2-5 TRBV20-1 CSARDRGRGGETQYF
TRBJ2-5 TRBV2 CASSVSFQETQYF
TRBJ2-5 TRBV2 CASSLYQETQYF
TRBJ2-3 TRBV7-9 CASSPGLPTDTQYF
TRBJ2-3 TRBV5-1 CASSLEVTSGGTDTQYF
TRBJ2-2 TRBV11-2 CASSWGQSNTGELFF
TRBJ2-5 TRBV11-2 CASSPRIRRRETQYF
TRBJ2-1 TRBV15 CATSRDLGVYEQFF
TRBJ2-7 TRBV3-1 CASSPSAASYEQYF
TRBJ1-4 TRBV2 CASSDRRANEKLFF
TRBJ1-1 TRBV6-1 CASRENTEALF
TRBJ1-6 TRBV27 CASSFVSIPYNSPLHF
TRBJ2-7 TRBV28 CASSPGGGGGIYEQYF
TRBJ2-1 TRBV7-2 CASSYGGVGNEQFF
TRBJ2-2 TRBV9 CASSHPMGQGNTGELFF
TRBJ2-5 TRBV6-2/TRBV6-3 CASSWAQRGETQYF
TRBJ2-1 TRBV11-3 CASSVGQNNEQFF
TRBJ2-6 TRBV7-9 CASTKRDRNSGANVLTF
TRBJ2-1 TRBV7-3 CASSITRNNEQFF
TRBJ2-2 TRBV28 CASNSGLANTGELFF
TRBJ1-6 TRBV30 CAWMGHRNSPLHF
TRBJ2-1 TRBV24-1 CATSPGSANEQFF
TRBJ2-2 TRBV5-8 CASTLQARQGRAAGELFF
TRBJ2-2 TRBV12-3/TRBV12-4 CASRRDLEGELFF
TRBJ2-2 TRBV29-1 CSVKGQGNTGELFF
TRBJ2-5 TRBV5-1 CASSSSGTETQYF
TRBJ1-2 TRBV6-2/TRBV6-3 CASRGGQGWGGYTF
TRBJ1-1 TRBV9 CASSVRQNTEAFF
TRBJ2-5 TRBV19 CASKQAKETQYF
TRBJ2-2 TRBV15 CATSRDFWGACTGDLFF
TRBJ2-7 TRBV28 CASRETGAGCEQYF
TRBJ1-1 TRBV28 CASSPPRANTEAFF
TRBJ2-6 TRBV28 CASKSEARGGANVLTF
TRBJ1-3 TRBV28 CASSLPGARGNTIYF
TRBJ2-6 TRBV5-1 CASSRQGLDGANVLTF
TRBJ1-1 TRBV5-1 CASSVSPRAREAFF
TRBJ1-5 TRBV12-3/TRBV12-4 CASSSGVGQPQHF
TRBJ2-2 TRBV6-1 CASSLGSNTGELFF
TRBJ1-5 TRBV6-1 CASGLGEGQPQHF
TRBJ2-7 TRBV20-1 CSVETGRSYEQYF
TRBJ2-2 TRBV7-3 CASSQAGAGTGELFF
TRBJ1-1 TRBV28 CASGQGDLNTEAFF
TRBJ2-5 TRBV6-1 CASSQDFGQATQYF
TRBJ2-1 TRBV5-1 CASSLGSGIYNEQFF
TRBJ2-1 TRBV6-1 CASSASMENEQFF
TRBJ2-3 TRBV6-2/TRBV6-3 CASSLGDTDTQYF
TRBJ2-2 TRBV11-2 CASSLTSAHTGELFF
TRBJ2-1 TRBV9 CASTGSGEQFF
TRBJ2-7 TRBV4-1 CASSHTSGGISYEQYF
TRBJ1-1 TRBV9 CASSVVSGASEAFF
TRBJ2-2 TRBV20-1 CSARVREGTDTGELFF
TRBJ2-2 TRBV7-2 CASSLGVRGELFF
TRBJ1-1 TRBV20-1 CSARWQTNTEAFF
TRBJ2-2 TRBV11-3 CASSYDFAGELFF